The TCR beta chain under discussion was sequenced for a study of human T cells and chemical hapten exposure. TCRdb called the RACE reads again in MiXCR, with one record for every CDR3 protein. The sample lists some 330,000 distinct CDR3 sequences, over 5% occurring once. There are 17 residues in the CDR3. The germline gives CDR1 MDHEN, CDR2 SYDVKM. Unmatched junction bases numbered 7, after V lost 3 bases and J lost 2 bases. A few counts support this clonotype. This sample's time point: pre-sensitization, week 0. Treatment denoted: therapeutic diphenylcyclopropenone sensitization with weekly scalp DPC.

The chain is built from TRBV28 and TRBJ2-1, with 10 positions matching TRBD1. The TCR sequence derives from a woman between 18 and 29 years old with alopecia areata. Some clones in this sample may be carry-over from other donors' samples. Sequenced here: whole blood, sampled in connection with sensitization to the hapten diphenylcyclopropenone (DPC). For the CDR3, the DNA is TGTGCCAGCAGTTTCCGTCTCGGGACAGGGGCCTACAATGAGCAGTTCTTC. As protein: CASSFRLGTGAYNEQFF. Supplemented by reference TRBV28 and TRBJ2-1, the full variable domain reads DVKVTQSSRYLVKRTGEKVFLECVQDMDHENMFWYRQDPGLGLRLIYFSYDVKMKEKGDIPEGYSVSREKKERFSLILESASTNQTSMYLCASSFRLGTGAYNEQFFGPGTRLTVL.